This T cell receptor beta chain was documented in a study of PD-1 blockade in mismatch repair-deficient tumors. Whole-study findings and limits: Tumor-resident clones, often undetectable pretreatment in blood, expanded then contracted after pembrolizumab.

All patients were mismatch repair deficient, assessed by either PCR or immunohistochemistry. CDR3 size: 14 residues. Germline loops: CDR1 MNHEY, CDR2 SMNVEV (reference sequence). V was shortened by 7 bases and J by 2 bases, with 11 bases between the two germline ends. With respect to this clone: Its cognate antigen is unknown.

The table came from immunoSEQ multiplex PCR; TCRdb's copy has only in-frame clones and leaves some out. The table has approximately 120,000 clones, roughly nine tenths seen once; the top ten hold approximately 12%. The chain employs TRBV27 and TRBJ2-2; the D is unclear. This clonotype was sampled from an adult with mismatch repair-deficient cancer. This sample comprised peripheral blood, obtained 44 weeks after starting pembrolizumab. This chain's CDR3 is CASNQTPNTGELFF. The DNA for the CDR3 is TGTGCCAGCAATCAAACACCTAACACCGGGGAGCTGTTTTTT.